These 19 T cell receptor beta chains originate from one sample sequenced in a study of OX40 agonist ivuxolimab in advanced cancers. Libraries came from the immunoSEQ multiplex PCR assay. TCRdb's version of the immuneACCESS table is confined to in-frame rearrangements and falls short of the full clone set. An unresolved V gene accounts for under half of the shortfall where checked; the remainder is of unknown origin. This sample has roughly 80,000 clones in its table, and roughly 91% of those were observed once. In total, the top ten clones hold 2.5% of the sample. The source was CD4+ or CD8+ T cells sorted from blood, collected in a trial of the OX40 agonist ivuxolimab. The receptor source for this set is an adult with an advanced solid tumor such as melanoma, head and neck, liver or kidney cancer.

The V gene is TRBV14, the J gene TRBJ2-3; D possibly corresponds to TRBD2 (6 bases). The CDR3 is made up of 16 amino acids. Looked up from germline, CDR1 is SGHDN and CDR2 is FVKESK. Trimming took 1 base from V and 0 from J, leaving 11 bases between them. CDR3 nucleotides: TGTGCCAGCAGCCAAGGGCTAGCGAGGAGCACAGATACGCAGTATTTT. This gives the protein CASSQGLARSTDTQYF.

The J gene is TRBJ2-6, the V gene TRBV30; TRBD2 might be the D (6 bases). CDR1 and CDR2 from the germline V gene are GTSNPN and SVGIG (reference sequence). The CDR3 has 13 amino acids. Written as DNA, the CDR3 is TGTGCAGGAGGGGACCCTGGGGCCAACGTCCTGACTTTC. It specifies CAGGDPGANVLTF.

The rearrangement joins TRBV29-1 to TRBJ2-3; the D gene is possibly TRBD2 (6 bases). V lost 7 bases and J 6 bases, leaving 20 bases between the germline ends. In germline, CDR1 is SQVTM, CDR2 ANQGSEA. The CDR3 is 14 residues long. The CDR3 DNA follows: TGCAGCGCGACGGGGGTAGGAGGCCTCGATACGCAGTATTTT. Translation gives CSATGVGGLDTQYF.

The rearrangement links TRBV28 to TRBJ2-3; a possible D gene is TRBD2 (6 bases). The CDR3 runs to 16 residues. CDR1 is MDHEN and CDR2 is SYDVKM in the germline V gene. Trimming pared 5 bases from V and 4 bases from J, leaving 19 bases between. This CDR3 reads CASSPLDYLAADTQYF. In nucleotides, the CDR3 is TGTGCCAGCAGTCCCCTGGACTACCTGGCGGCAGATACGCAGTATTTT.

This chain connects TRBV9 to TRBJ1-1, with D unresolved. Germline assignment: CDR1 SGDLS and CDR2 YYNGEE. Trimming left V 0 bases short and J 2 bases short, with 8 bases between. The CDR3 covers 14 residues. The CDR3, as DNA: TGTGCCAGCAGCGTAGGGTCGGACAACACTGAAGCTTTCTTT. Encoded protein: CASSVGSDNTEAFF.

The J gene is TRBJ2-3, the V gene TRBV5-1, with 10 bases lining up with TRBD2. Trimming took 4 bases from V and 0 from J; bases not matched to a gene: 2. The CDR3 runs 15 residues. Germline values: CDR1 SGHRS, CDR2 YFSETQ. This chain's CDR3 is CASSPTSGSTDTQYF. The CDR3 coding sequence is TGCGCCAGCAGCCCGACTAGCGGGAGCACAGATACGCAGTATTTT. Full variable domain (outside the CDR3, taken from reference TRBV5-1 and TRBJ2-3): KAGVTQTPRYLIKTRGQQVTLSCSPISGHRSVSWYQQTPGQGLQFLFEYFSETQRNKGNFPGRFSGRQFSNSRSEMNVSTLELGDSALYLCASSPTSGSTDTQYFGPGTRLTVL.

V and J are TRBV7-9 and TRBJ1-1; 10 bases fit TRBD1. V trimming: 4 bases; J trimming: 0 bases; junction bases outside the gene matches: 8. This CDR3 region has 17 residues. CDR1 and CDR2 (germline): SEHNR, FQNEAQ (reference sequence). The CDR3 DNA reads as TGTGCCAGCAGCTGGCGGACAGGGGGTATAATGAACACTGAAGCTTTCTTT. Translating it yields CASSWRTGGIMNTEAFF.

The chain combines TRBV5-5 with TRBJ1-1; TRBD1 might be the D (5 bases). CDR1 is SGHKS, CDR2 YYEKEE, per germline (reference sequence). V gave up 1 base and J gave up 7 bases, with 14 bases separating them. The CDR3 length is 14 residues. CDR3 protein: CASSLWRGGGEAFF. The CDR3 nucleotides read TGTGCCAGCAGCTTGTGGAGGGGAGGCGGTGAAGCTTTCTTT.

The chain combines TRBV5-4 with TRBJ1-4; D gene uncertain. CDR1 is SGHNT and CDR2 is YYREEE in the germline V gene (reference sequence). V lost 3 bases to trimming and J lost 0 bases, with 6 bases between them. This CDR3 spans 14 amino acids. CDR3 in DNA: TGTGCCAGCAGCTACAGACCAACTAATGAAAAACTGTTTTTT. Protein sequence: CASSYRPTNEKLFF.

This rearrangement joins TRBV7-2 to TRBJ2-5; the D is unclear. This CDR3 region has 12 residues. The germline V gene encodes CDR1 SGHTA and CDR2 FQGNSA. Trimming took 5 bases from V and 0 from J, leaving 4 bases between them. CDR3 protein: CASSQYQETQYF. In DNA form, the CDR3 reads TGTGCCAGCAGCCAGTACCAAGAGACCCAGTACTTC.

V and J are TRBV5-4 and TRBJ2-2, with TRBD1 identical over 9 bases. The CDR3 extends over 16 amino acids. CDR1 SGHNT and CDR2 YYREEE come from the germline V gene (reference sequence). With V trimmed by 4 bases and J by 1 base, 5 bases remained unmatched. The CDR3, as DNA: TGTGCCAGCAGCACGGGACAGGGAAAGAACACCGGGGAGCTGTTTTTT. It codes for CASSTGQGKNTGELFF.

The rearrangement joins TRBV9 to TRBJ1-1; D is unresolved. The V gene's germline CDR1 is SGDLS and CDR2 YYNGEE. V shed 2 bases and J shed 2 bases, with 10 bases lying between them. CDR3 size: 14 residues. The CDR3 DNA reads TGTGCCAGCAGCGTTCTGGCACGAAACACTGAAGCTTTCTTT. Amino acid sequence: CASSVLARNTEAFF.

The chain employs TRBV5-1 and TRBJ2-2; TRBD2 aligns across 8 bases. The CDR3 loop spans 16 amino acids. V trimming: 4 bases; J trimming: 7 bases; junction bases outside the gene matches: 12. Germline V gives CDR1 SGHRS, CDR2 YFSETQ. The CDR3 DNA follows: TGCGCCAGCAGCCCCGTTAAAGCGGGAGCTCGCGGGGAGCTGTTTTTT. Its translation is CASSPVKAGARGELFF.

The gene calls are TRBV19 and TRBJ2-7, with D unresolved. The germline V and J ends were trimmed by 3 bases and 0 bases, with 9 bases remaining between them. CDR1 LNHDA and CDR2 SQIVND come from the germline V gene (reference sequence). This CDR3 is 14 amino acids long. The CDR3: CASSIPGVSYEQYF. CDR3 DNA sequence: TGTGCCAGTAGTATCCCCGGAGTCTCCTACGAGCAGTACTTC.

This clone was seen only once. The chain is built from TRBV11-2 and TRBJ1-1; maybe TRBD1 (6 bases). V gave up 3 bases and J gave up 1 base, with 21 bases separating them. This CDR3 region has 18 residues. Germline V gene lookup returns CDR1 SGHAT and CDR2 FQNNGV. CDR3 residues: CASSFGGQAGRWNTEAFF. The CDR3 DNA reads TGTGCCAGCAGCTTTGGGGGACAAGCGGGGCGTTGGAACACTGAAGCTTTCTTT.

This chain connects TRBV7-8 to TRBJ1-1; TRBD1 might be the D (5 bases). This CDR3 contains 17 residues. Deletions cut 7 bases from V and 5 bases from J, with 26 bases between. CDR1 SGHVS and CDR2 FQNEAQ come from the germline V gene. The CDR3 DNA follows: TGTGCCAGCATCCTAGGGAGGTTGGGGCTTTCTTTTACTGAAGCTTTCTTT. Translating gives CASILGRLGLSFTEAFF.

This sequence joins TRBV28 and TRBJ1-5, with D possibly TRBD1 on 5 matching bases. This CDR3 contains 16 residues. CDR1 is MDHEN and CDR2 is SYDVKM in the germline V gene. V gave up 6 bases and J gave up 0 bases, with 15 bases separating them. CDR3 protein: CASSRRGTYSNQPQHF. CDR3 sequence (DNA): TGTGCCAGCAGCCGGCGAGGGACCTATAGCAATCAGCCCCAGCATTTT.

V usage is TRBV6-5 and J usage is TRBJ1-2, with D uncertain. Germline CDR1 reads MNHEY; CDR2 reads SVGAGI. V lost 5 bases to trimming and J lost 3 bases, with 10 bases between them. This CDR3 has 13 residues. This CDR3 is CASSPVAHYGYTF. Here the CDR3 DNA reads TGTGCCAGCAGTCCGGTAGCTCACTATGGCTACACCTTC.

Here the CDR3 DNA reads TGTGCCAGCAGTGGGGTCCACTCTGGAAACACCATATATTTT. This codes for CASSGVHSGNTIYF. The gene calls are TRBV6-5 and TRBJ1-3; D is undetermined. In germline, CDR1 is MNHEY, CDR2 SVGAGI. Trimming left V 5 bases short and J 0 bases short, with 8 bases between. The CDR3 totals 14 residues.